The next 15 T cell receptor beta chains were all read from a single sample in a study of blood T cell repertoires in COVID-19 (dated by TCRdb to 2019 to 2021). Library construction relied on the immunoSEQ multiplex PCR assay. Not all clones reach the TCRdb copy of this immuneACCESS table, which keeps in-frame sequences only. Checked studies attribute under half of the gap to unresolved V genes and leave the rest unexplained. The sample yields around 270,000 clones; 70% to 90% were counted once. The ten largest clones capture 4.3% of the sample. The sample comprised PBMCs or T cells enriched from blood (not recorded which). Source of these receptors: a woman aged 30 to 39 who had recovered from COVID-19.

The sample holds one count of this clone. The rearrangement uses TRBV9 and TRBJ1-3; 7 bases are shared with TRBD1. Germline trimming cut 7 bases from V and 0 bases from J; bases unmatched to any gene: 10. The germline CDR1 and CDR2 sequences are SGDLS and YYNGEE. This CDR3 has 16 residues. Here the CDR3 DNA reads TGTGCCAGCGGGTTAGGAGGGGGCGGCTCTGGAAACACCATATATTTT. Translation: CASGLGGGGSGNTIYF.

This clone appeared once. CDR3 loop: CASSQVGLGGELFF. The DNA of the CDR3 is TGTGCCAGCAGCCAAGTCGGACTTGGCGGGGAGCTGTTTTTT. The rearrangement uses TRBV4-2 and TRBJ2-2, with a tentative D call TRBD2 (5 bases). The CDR3 extends over 14 amino acids. With 1 base removed from V and 7 bases from J, the gap between germline ends came to 10 bases. The germline gives CDR1 LGHNA, CDR2 YNFKEQ.

This clone was seen only once. The chain is built from TRBV6-4 and TRBJ2-3; 9 nucleotides agree with TRBD2. V dropped 5 bases and J dropped 3; count of bases not matched to a gene: 3. CDR1 is MRHNA and CDR2 is SNTAGT in the germline V gene. This CDR3 has 14 amino acids. CDR3 DNA: TGTGCCAGCAGTACCACTAGCGGGACAGATACGCAGTATTTT. Protein sequence: CASSTTSGTDTQYF.

This rearrangement joins TRBV7-9 to TRBJ1-5; D perhaps matches TRBD1 (6 bases). CDR3 length: 11 amino acids. Germline V gene data show CDR1 as SEHNR and CDR2 as FQNEAQ (reference sequence). Trimming took off 4 bases at V and 9 bases at J, with 7 bases between the two ends. Written as DNA, the CDR3 is TGTGCCAGCAGCTCACAGGGGCCCCAGCATTTT. It translates to CASSSQGPQHF.

V gene TRBV6-5 combines with J gene TRBJ1-2; D uncertain. The germline gives CDR1 MNHEY, CDR2 SVGAGI. The CDR3 runs 13 residues. V was trimmed by 2 bases and J by 8 bases, leaving 12 bases between them. The CDR3 sequence: CASSYHSPIGYTF. The CDR3 coding sequence is TGTGCCAGCAGTTACCACTCCCCTATCGGCTACACCTTC.

The rearrangement uses TRBV4-1 and TRBJ1-4, with TRBD1 identical over 9 bases. This CDR3 has 14 amino acids. Trimming at V came to 2 bases and at J to 8 bases, leaving 3 bases not matched to a gene. CDR1 and CDR2 from the germline V gene are MGHRA and YSYEKL. This CDR3 reads CASSQRDRVEKLFF. CDR3 bases: TGCGCCAGCAGCCAAAGGGACAGGGTCGAAAAACTGTTTTTT.

This clone was counted between two and nine times. This chain uses TRBV6-5 with TRBJ2-7; 8 positions match TRBD2. The germline CDR1 and CDR2 sequences are MNHEY and SVGAGI. The CDR3 totals 13 residues. V was clipped by 10 bases and J by 6 bases; unmatched bases: 11. Written as DNA, the CDR3 is TGTGCCATTGAAAGCGGGGGTTTACTCGAGCAGTACTTC. It translates to CAIESGGLLEQYF.

The V call is TRBV6-5, the J call TRBJ1-1, with D hard to call. The CDR3 has 15 residues. Germline CDR1 reads MNHEY; CDR2 reads SVGAGI. V was shortened by 3 bases and J by 0 bases, with 11 bases between the two germline ends. CDR3 sequence: CASSYSLSVNTEAFF. For the CDR3, the DNA is TGTGCCAGCAGTTATTCCCTTTCCGTGAACACTGAAGCTTTCTTT.

The chain uses TRBV4-2 and TRBJ1-1; 9 bases are a match to TRBD1. V gave up 3 bases and J gave up 0 bases; unmatched junction bases: 5. This CDR3 region has 16 residues. CDR1 LGHNA and CDR2 YNFKEQ come from the germline V gene. The CDR3 is CASSHDTGGLNTEAFF. CDR3 nucleotide sequence: TGTGCCAGCAGCCACGACACAGGGGGCTTGAACACTGAAGCTTTCTTT.

This sequence joins TRBV2 and TRBJ2-2; D is perhaps TRBD1 (6 bases). V lost 4 bases to trimming and J lost 6 bases, with 9 bases between them. The CDR3 has 13 amino acids. The germline CDR1 and CDR2 sequences are SNHLY and FYNNEI. The CDR3 is CASSVQGPGELFF. CDR3 in DNA: TGTGCCAGCAGTGTACAGGGTCCCGGGGAGCTGTTTTTT.

V is TRBV21-1 and J is TRBJ2-3; the D segment call TRBD2 is taken from the table without a DNA check. TRBV21-1 is a pseudogene locus. The CDR3 sequence is 16 residues long. The CDR3 nucleotides read TGTGCCAGCAGCAGTCCGGGACTCTTTCGCCCAGATACGCAGTATTTT. Protein sequence: CASSSPGLFRPDTQYF.

This chain links TRBV6-5 with TRBJ2-5; 8 bases agree with TRBD2. The CDR3 covers 15 residues. Per the germline V gene, CDR1 is MNHEY and CDR2 is SVGAGI. J lost 1 base, V lost 0 bases, and 1 base had no gene match. CDR3 region: CASSYSSGSQETQYF. For the CDR3, the DNA is TGTGCCAGCAGTTACTCGAGCGGGAGCCAAGAGACCCAGTACTTC.

The chain uses TRBV2 and TRBJ1-4; D gene ambiguous. The CDR3 extends over 18 amino acids. Trimming left V 0 bases short and J 0 bases short, with 14 bases between. CDR1 SNHLY and CDR2 FYNNEI come from the germline V gene. CDR3 sequence reads: CASSEAGWGGPTNEKLFF. The CDR3 DNA reads TGTGCCAGCAGTGAAGCGGGTTGGGGAGGCCCAACTAATGAAAAACTGTTTTTT.

The genes are TRBV2 and TRBJ1-2, with 10 bases matching TRBD1. The CDR3 consists of 12 residues. The ends lost 6 bases at V and 9 bases at J; junction bases unmatched: 4. Germline loops: CDR1 SNHLY, CDR2 FYNNEI. CDR3 region: CASRGQGISYTF. The CDR3 DNA is TGTGCCAGCAGGGGACAGGGGATAAGCTACACCTTC.

As regards this clone: One end of the junction is discordant with germline, which a read error may explain. The DNA for the CDR3 is TGTGCCAGCAGCCAAGGACCAGGGACAGTGGACTTC. It encodes CASSQGPGTVDF. The genes are TRBV7-8 and TRBJ2-7, with 7 positions matching TRBD1. The CDR3 is 12 amino acids. Germline-derived CDR1 and CDR2 are SGHVS and FQNEAQ.